This TCR beta chain was recorded in a study of long-term antiretroviral therapy in people with HIV. Study-level points and caveats: Pre-ART-expanded clones dominated the repertoire at all time points.

They ran version v3.0 of the immunoSEQ assay at survey level. Assay: immunoSEQ multiplex PCR; the TCRdb copy retains only in-frame clones and omits some. The sample contains 13,000 to 15,000 clones, 75% to 85% of which appear only once. The ends lost 0 bases at V and 2 bases at J; junction bases unmatched: 6. The germline V gene encodes CDR1 MNHEY and CDR2 SVGAGI. This CDR3 has 16 amino acids. Regarding this clone: Antigen unknown.

The study drew at least one pre-ART and at least two post-ART PBMC samples from every donor. This sequence was found in a man in his forties with HIV. The material was unsorted PBMCs, obtained 3.1 years after starting antiretroviral therapy. This chain uses TRBV6-5 with TRBJ1-2; 7 nucleotides agree with TRBD1. The CDR3 coding sequence is TGTGCCAGCAGTTACTCATCAGGGGGTGGAAACTATGGCTACACCTTC. It is translated as CASSYSSGGGNYGYTF.